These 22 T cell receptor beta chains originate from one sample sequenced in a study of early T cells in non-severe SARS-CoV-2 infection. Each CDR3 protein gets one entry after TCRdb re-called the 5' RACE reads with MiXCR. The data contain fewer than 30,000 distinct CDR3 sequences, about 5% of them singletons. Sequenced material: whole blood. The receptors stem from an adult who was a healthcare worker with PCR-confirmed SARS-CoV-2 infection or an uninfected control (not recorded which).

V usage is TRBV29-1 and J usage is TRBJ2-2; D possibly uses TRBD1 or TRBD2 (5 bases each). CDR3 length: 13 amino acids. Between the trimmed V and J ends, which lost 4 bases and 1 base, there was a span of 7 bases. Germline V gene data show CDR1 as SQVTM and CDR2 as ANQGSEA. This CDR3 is CSVGDENTGELFF. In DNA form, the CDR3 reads TGCAGCGTTGGGGACGAGAACACCGGGGAGCTGTTTTTT.

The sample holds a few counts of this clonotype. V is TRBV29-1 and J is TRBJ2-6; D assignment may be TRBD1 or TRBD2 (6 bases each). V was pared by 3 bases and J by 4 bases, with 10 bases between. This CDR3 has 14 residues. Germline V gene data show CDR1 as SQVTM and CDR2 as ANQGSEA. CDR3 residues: CSVDPGAGANVLTF. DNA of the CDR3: TGCAGCGTTGACCCGGGGGCAGGGGCCAACGTCCTGACTTTC. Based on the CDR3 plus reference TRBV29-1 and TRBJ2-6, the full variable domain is SAVISQKPSRDICQRGTSLTIQCQVDSQVTMMFWYRQQPGQSLTLIATANQGSEATYESGFVIDKFPISRPNLTFSTLTVSNMSPEDSSIYLCSVDPGAGANVLTFGAGSRLTVL.

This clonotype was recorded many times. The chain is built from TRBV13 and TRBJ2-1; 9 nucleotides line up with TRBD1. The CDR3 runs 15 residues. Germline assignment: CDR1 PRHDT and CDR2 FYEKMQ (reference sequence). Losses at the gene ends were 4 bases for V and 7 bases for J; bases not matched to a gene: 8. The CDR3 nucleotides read TGTGCCAGCAGCTCCACCGGGACAGGGAGGAATGAGCAGTTCTTC. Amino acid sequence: CASSSTGTGRNEQFF.

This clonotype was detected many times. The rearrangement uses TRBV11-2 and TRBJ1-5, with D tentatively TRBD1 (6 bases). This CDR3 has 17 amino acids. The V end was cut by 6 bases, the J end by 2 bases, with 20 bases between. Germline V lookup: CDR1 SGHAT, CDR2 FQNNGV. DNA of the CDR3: TGTGCCAGCAGGAACATAACAGGGATCGGGGGCAATCAGCCCCAGCATTTT. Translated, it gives CASRNITGIGGNQPQHF.

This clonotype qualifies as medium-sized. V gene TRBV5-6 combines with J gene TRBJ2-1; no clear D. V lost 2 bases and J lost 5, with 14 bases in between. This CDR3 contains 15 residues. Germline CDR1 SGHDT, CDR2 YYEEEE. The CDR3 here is CASSFSDGWDNEQFF. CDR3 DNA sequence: TGTGCCAGCAGCTTCTCTGACGGATGGGACAATGAGCAGTTCTTC. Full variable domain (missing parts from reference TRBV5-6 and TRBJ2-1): DAGVTQSPTHLIKTRGQQVTLRCSPKSGHDTVSWYQQALGQGPQFIFQYYEEEERQRGNFPDRFSGHQFPNYSSELNVNALLLGDSALYLCASSFSDGWDNEQFFGPGTRLTVL.

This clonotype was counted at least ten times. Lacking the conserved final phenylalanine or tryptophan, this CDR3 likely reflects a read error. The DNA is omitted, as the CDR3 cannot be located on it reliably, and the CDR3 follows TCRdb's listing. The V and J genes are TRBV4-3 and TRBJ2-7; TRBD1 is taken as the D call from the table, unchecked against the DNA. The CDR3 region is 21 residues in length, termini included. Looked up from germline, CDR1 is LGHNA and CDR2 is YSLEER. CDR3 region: CASSQDGLYLCASSQDGNGFR.

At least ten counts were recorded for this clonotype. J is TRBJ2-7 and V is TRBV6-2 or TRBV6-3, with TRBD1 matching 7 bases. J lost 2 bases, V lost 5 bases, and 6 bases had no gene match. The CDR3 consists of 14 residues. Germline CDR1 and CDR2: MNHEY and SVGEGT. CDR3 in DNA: TGTGCCAGCAGTCGTGGGACAGATCCCTACGAGCAGTACTTC. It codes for CASSRGTDPYEQYF.

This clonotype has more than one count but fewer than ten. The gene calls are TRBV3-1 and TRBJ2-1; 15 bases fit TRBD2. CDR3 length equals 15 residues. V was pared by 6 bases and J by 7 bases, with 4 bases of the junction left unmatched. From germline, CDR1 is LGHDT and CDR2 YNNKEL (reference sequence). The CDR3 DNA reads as TGTGCCAGCAGACGGACTAGCGGGAGGGTAAATGAGCAGTTCTTC. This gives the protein CASRRTSGRVNEQFF.

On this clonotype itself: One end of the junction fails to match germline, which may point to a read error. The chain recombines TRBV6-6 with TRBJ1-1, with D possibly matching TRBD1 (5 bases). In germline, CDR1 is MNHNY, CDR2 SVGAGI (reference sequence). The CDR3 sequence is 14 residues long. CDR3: CTSSTTVTNTEAFF. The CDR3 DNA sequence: TGTACCAGCAGTACGACAGTAACGAACACTGAAGCTTTCTTT.

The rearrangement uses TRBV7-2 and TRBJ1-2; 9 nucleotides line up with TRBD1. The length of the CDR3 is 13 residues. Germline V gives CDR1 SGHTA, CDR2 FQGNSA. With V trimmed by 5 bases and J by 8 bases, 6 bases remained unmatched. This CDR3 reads CASSRDRDQGYTF. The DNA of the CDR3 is TGTGCCAGCAGCCGGGACAGGGACCAAGGCTACACCTTC.

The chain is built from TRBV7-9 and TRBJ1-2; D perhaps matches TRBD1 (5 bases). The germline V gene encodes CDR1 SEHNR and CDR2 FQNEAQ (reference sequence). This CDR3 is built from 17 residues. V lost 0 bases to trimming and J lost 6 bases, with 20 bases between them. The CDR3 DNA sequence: TGTGCCAGCAGCTTAGCGCTAAGTGGGATTGGGGCAGATGGCTACACCTTC. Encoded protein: CASSLALSGIGADGYTF.

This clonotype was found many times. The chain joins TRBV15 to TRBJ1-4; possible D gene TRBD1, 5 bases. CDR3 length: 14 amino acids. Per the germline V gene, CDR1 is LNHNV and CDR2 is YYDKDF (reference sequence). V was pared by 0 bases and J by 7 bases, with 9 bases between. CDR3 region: CATSRDRGGEKLFF. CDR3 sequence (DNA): TGTGCCACCAGCAGAGATAGGGGAGGTGAAAAACTGTTTTTT.

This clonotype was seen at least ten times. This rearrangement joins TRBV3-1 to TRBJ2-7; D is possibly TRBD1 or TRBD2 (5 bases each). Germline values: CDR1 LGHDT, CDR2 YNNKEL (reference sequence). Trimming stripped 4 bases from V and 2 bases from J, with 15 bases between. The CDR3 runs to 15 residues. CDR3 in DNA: TGTGCCAGCAGCCCCCTTCATCAGGGAGCCTACGAGCAGTACTTC. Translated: CASSPLHQGAYEQYF.

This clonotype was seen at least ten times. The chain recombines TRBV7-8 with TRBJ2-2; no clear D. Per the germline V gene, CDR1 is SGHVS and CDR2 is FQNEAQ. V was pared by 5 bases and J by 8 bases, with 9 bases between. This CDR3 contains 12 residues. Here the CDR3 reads CASSPFMGELFF. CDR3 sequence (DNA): TGTGCCAGCAGCCCCTTTATGGGGGAGCTGTTTTTT.

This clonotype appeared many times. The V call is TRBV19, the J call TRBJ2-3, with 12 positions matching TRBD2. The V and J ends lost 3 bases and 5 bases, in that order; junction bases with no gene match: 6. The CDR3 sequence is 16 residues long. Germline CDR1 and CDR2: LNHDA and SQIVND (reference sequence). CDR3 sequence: CASSIVTSGRLDTQYF. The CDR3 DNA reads TGTGCCAGTAGTATCGTGACTAGCGGGAGACTAGATACGCAGTATTTT.

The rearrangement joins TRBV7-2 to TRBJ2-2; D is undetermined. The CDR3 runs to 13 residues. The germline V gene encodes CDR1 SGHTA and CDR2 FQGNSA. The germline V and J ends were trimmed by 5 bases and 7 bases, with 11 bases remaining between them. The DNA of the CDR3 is TGTGCCAGCAGCCCATACGGAAACGGGGAGCTGTTTTTT. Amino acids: CASSPYGNGELFF.

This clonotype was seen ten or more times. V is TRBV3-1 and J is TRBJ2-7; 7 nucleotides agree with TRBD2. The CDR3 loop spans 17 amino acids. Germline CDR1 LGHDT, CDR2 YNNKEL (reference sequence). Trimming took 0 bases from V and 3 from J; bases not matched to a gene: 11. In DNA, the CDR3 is TGTGCCAGCAGCCAAGATCTCTTTAAGCGGGGACGCTACGAGCAGTACTTC. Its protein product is CASSQDLFKRGRYEQYF.

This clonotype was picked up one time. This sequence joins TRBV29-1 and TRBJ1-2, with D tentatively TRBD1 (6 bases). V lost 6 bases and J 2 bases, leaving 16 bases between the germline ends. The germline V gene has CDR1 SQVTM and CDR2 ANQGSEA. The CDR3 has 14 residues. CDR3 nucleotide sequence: TGCAGCGTCGCTCAGGGGAACCCCAACTATGGCTACACCTTC. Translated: CSVAQGNPNYGYTF. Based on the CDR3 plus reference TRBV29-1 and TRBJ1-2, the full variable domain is SAVISQKPSRDICQRGTSLTIQCQVDSQVTMMFWYRQQPGQSLTLIATANQGSEATYESGFVIDKFPISRPNLTFSTLTVSNMSPEDSSIYLCSVAQGNPNYGYTFGSGTRLTVV.

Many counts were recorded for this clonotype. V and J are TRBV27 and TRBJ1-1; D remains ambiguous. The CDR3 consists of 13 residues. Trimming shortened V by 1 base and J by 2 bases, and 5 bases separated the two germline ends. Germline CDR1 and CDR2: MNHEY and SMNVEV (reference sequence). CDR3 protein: CASSLYRNTEAFF. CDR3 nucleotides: TGTGCCAGCAGTTTATATCGAAACACTGAAGCTTTCTTT.

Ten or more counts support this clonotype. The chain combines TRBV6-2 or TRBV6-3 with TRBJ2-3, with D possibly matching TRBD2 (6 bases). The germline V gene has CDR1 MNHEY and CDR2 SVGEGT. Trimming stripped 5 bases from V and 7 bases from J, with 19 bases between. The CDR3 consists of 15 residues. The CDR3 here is CASSRPLAETNTQYF. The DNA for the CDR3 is TGTGCCAGCAGTCGCCCTTTAGCGGAGACCAATACGCAGTATTTT.

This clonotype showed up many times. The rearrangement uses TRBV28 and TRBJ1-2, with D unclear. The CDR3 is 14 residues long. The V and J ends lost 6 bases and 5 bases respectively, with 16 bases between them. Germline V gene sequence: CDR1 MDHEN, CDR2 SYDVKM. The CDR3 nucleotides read TGTGCCAGCAGAAAAGGACTGGGGAGGTATGGCTACACCTTC. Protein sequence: CASRKGLGRYGYTF.

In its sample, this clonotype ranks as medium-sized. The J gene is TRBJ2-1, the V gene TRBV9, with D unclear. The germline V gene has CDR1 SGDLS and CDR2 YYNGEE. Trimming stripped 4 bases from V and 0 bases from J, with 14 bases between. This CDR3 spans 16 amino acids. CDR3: CASSLDPASSYNEQFF. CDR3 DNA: TGTGCCAGCAGCCTTGACCCGGCATCCTCCTACAATGAGCAGTTCTTC. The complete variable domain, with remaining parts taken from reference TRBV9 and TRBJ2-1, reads DSGVTQTPKHLITATGQRVTLRCSPRSGDLSVYWYQQSLDQGLQFLIQYYNGEERAKGNILERFSAQQFPDLHSELNLSSLELGDSALYFCASSLDPASSYNEQFFGPGTRLTVL.